The 26 T cell receptor beta chains presented below share a single source sample, sequenced in a study of blood T cell repertoires in COVID-19. The method was immunoSEQ multiplex PCR; TCRdb's version includes in-frame clones alone and lacks a portion of them. The table lists fewer than 350,000 clones, around 90% of them singletons, with 9.4% in the top ten. Sequencing was done on a sample of peripheral blood. All receptors derive from a man in his late teens or twenties with active or convalescent COVID-19.

The V gene is TRBV7-9, the J gene TRBJ1-1; TRBD1 might be the D (6 bases). This CDR3 comprises 14 residues. Trimming stripped 5 bases from V and 6 bases from J, with 16 bases between. The germline V gene has CDR1 SEHNR and CDR2 FQNEAQ (reference sequence). The CDR3 DNA reads TGTGCCAGCAGCAGAAAGGCAGGGGCATCTGAAGCTTTCTTT. Amino acid sequence: CASSRKAGASEAFF.

V usage is TRBV10-2 and J usage is TRBJ1-6; no clear D gene. V gave up 2 bases and J gave up 10 bases, with 12 bases separating them. Per germline, CDR1 WSHSY and CDR2 SAAADI. There are 14 residues in the CDR3. This chain's CDR3 is CASSEGGFRSPLHF. Here the CDR3 DNA reads TGCGCCAGCAGTGAGGGAGGGTTTCGGTCACCCCTCCACTTT.

The gene calls are TRBV9 and TRBJ2-1, with D perhaps matching TRBD2 (7 bases). Germline V gene sequence: CDR1 SGDLS, CDR2 YYNGEE. This CDR3 comprises 16 residues. V dropped 1 base and J dropped 2 bases, with 13 bases sitting between them. CDR3 sequence reads: CASSVRGGTTYNEQFF. Written as DNA, the CDR3 is TGTGCCAGCAGCGTACGCGGGGGCACCACCTACAATGAGCAGTTCTTC. Complete variable domain (other parts from reference TRBV9 and TRBJ2-1): DSGVTQTPKHLITATGQRVTLRCSPRSGDLSVYWYQQSLDQGLQFLIQYYNGEERAKGNILERFSAQQFPDLHSELNLSSLELGDSALYFCASSVRGGTTYNEQFFGPGTRLTVL.

The V and J genes are TRBV9 and TRBJ1-2, with D possibly matching TRBD1 (6 bases). The V gene's germline CDR1 is SGDLS and CDR2 YYNGEE. The CDR3 has 15 residues. Trimming pared 3 bases from V and 5 bases from J, leaving 17 bases between. This CDR3 reads CASSGNEDSLYGYTF. As DNA, the CDR3 is TGTGCCAGCAGCGGAAACGAGGACAGTCTTTATGGCTACACCTTC.

J is TRBJ1-6 and V is TRBV12-5, with D tentatively TRBD1 (5 bases). The V end was cut by 3 bases, the J end by 13 bases, with 13 bases between. CDR3 length: 13 residues. In germline, CDR1 is LGHNT, CDR2 FRNRAP. CDR3 loop: CASGFGGDLPLHF. CDR3 in DNA: TGTGCTAGTGGTTTCGGGGGGGATCTGCCCCTCCACTTT.

The V gene is TRBV3-1 (or the pseudogene TRBV3-2), the J gene TRBJ2-1; perhaps TRBD2 as D (5 bases). Trimming cost V 3 bases and J 9 bases, with 6 bases left between them. Germline CDR1 reads LGHDT; CDR2 reads YNNKEL (reference sequence). The CDR3 length is 11 residues. DNA of the CDR3: TGTGCCAGCAGCCATGCGGGTGAGCAGTTCTTC. Its translation: CASSHAGEQFF.

The genes are TRBV13 and TRBJ2-7; 7 bases align to TRBD1. The J segment lost 2 bases and the V segment lost 4 bases, leaving 14 bases of the junction unmatched. Germline loops: CDR1 PRHDT, CDR2 FYEKMQ (reference sequence). This CDR3 region has 17 residues. The CDR3 loop reads CASSSNKRDSGTYEQYF. CDR3 coding DNA: TGTGCCAGCAGCTCAAACAAGAGGGACAGTGGGACCTACGAGCAGTACTTC.

On this clone itself: The sample carries other DNA sequences with the same CDR3. V gene TRBV7-2 combines with J gene TRBJ2-1; tentatively, D is TRBD1 (5 bases). The CDR3 is made up of 15 amino acids. Germline assignment: CDR1 SGHTA and CDR2 FQGNSA. V gave up 3 bases and J gave up 1 base, with 10 bases separating them. Written as DNA, the CDR3 is TGTGCCAGCAGCTTGGTAAGGGGTTCCTACAATGAGCAGTTCTTC. This encodes CASSLVRGSYNEQFF.

The chain recombines TRBV19 with TRBJ1-1; weak D call: TRBD1 (5 bases). The CDR3 is 13 residues long. CDR1 is LNHDA, CDR2 SQIVND, per germline (reference sequence). The germline V and J ends were trimmed by 3 bases and 5 bases, with 10 bases remaining between them. CDR3 residues: CASSIRRVTEAFF. The CDR3 coding sequence is TGTGCCAGTAGTATCCGCAGGGTTACTGAAGCTTTCTTT. The full variable domain, rest sourced from reference TRBV19 and TRBJ1-1, is DGGITQSPKYLFRKEGQNVTLSCEQNLNHDAMYWYRQDPGQGLRLIYYSQIVNDFQKGDIAEGYSVSREKKESFPLTVTSAQKNPTAFYLCASSIRRVTEAFFGQGTRLTVV.

The chain combines TRBV18 with TRBJ2-5, with 9 nucleotides matching TRBD2. The CDR3 sequence is 18 residues long. With V trimmed by 3 bases and J by 1 base, 12 bases remained unmatched. Germline V gene lookup returns CDR1 KGHSH and CDR2 LQKENI. CDR3 nucleotides: TGTGCCAGCTCACCTCTAGCGGGGACATTCCTGATCCAAGAGACCCAGTACTTC. Translated, it gives CASSPLAGTFLIQETQYF.

This clone appeared many times. The identical CDR3 is also encoded by other nucleotide sequences in the sample. The chain uses TRBV7-9 and TRBJ2-2, with D unresolved. Trimming removed 10 bases at V and 3 bases at J, with 3 bases between. The CDR3 runs 10 residues. CDR1 is SEHNR, CDR2 FQNEAQ, per germline (reference sequence). CDR3 region: CAIDTGELFF. The CDR3 DNA sequence: TGTGCCATCGACACCGGGGAGCTGTTTTTT.

V usage is TRBV18 and J usage is TRBJ2-7; D is perhaps TRBD1 (6 bases). The CDR3 covers 14 residues. Trimming shortened V by 3 bases and J by 0 bases, and 9 bases separated the two germline ends. Germline lookup yields CDR1 KGHSH and CDR2 LQKENI. The CDR3 DNA is TGTGCCAGCTCACCCTGGACAGACTCCTACGAGCAGTACTTC. Its protein product is CASSPWTDSYEQYF.

This rearrangement joins TRBV15 to TRBJ1-1; D is unclear. The CDR3 runs 13 residues. Per germline, CDR1 LNHNV and CDR2 YYDKDF (reference sequence). The V gene lost 5 bases and the J gene lost 5 bases, with 12 bases spanning the gap. CDR3 nucleotide sequence: TGTGCCACCAGCTCTCCCCGGGGTACTGAAGCTTTCTTT. It specifies CATSSPRGTEAFF.

About this clone itself: One junction end disagrees with the germline gene, perhaps due to a read error. The chain couples TRBV30 to TRBJ2-7; TRBD2 agrees at 13 bases. Germline CDR1 and CDR2: GTSNPN and SVGIG (reference sequence). The length of the CDR3 is 14 residues. The CDR3, as DNA: TGTGCCTGGGAAAGGACTAGCGGGGGACCAATGCAGGACTTC. Protein: CAWERTSGGPMQDF.

The CDR3 coding sequence is TGCGCCAGCAGCTTCCAGGACAAGAACACTGAAGCTTTCTTT. Translating gives CASSFQDKNTEAFF. The rearrangement uses TRBV5-1 and TRBJ1-1, with D perhaps TRBD1 (5 bases). Germline V gene data show CDR1 as SGHRS and CDR2 as YFSETQ. The CDR3 runs 14 residues. V was cut by 2 bases and J by 1 base, with 9 bases left in between. Together with reference TRBV5-1 and TRBJ1-1, the CDR3 gives the full variable domain: KAGVTQTPRYLIKTRGQQVTLSCSPISGHRSVSWYQQTPGQGLQFLFEYFSETQRNKGNFPGRFSGRQFSNSRSEMNVSTLELGDSALYLCASSFQDKNTEAFFGQGTRLTVV.

The CDR3 nucleotides read TGCGCCAGCAGCCAAGAACAGGGCGTAAATTCACCCCTCCACTTT. Protein: CASSQEQGVNSPLHF. The V gene is TRBV4-3, the J gene TRBJ1-6; TRBD1 might be the D (6 bases). V lost 0 bases to trimming and J lost 7 bases, with 10 bases between them. Looked up from germline, CDR1 is LGHNA and CDR2 is YSLEER. There are 15 residues in the CDR3.

V usage is TRBV7-9 and J usage is TRBJ1-2; TRBD1 aligns across 9 bases. The germline V gene encodes CDR1 SEHNR and CDR2 FQNEAQ (reference sequence). The CDR3 runs to 16 residues. The junction had 9 bases not matched to a gene; V was cut back by 4 bases and J by 3 bases. DNA of the CDR3: TGTGCCAGCAGCTCTGTAACAGGGGGCGTTTACTATGGCTACACCTTC. Its protein product is CASSSVTGGVYYGYTF.

This chain uses TRBV5-6 with TRBJ1-1; a weak D match, TRBD1 (6 bases). CDR1 and CDR2 from the germline V gene are SGHDT and YYEEEE. There are 18 residues in the CDR3. V was cut by 1 base and J by 1 base, with 20 bases left in between. CDR3 coding DNA: TGTGCCAGCAGCTTGACCGAATCCTTACAGGGATGGAACACTGAAGCTTTCTTT. Protein product: CASSLTESLQGWNTEAFF.

The rearrangement uses TRBV13 and TRBJ1-6; 7 bases map to TRBD1. The V gene end was trimmed by 4 bases and the J gene end by 7 bases; junction bases not matched to a gene: 7. The CDR3 is 15 amino acids. Germline loops: CDR1 PRHDT, CDR2 FYEKMQ (reference sequence). For the CDR3, the DNA is TGTGCCAGCAGCTCCACGGGACAGAGGAATTCACCCCTCCACTTT. This translates into CASSSTGQRNSPLHF.

The chain is built from TRBV19 and TRBJ2-3, with 12 bases identical to TRBD1. The CDR3 length is 18 residues. V lost 7 bases and J lost 4; bases outside the gene matches: 15. CDR1 LNHDA and CDR2 SQIVND come from the germline V gene (reference sequence). This CDR3 is CASIPGTGGAVGADTQYF. CDR3 in DNA: TGTGCCAGTATTCCCGGGACAGGGGGCGCGGTGGGTGCAGATACGCAGTATTTT.

The chain is built from TRBV7-2 and TRBJ2-7, with a weak D call TRBD2 (5 bases). The germline CDR1 and CDR2 sequences are SGHTA and FQGNSA. The CDR3 sequence is 12 residues long. The ends were cut back, 5 bases at V and 4 bases at J, with 9 bases in the middle. As DNA, the CDR3 is TGTGCCAGCAGCCGGAGGACTTACGAGCAGTACTTC. The encoded protein is CASSRRTYEQYF.

This chain uses TRBV2 with TRBJ2-5, with 7 positions matching TRBD2. Germline CDR1 is SNHLY and CDR2 is FYNNEI. The CDR3 is 15 amino acids. V shed 7 bases, J shed 5 bases, and the junction held 13 bases outside the gene matches. This CDR3 reads CASISKAGDGETQYF. The CDR3 DNA is TGTGCCAGCATTAGTAAGGCGGGGGACGGGGAGACCCAGTACTTC.

V and J are TRBV7-9 and TRBJ2-5; the D gene is possibly TRBD1 (6 bases). The CDR3 is made up of 13 amino acids. The germline gives CDR1 SEHNR, CDR2 FQNEAQ (reference sequence). Trimming pared 5 bases from V and 2 bases from J, leaving 9 bases between. CDR3: CASSLQGQETQYF. As DNA, the CDR3 is TGTGCCAGCAGCCTACAGGGTCAAGAGACCCAGTACTTC.

The chain joins TRBV2 to TRBJ1-3; 8 bases match TRBD1. The CDR3 contains 14 residues. Germline V gene lookup returns CDR1 SNHLY and CDR2 FYNNEI. V lost 6 bases to trimming and J lost 4 bases; unmatched junction nucleotides: 5. The CDR3 sequence is CASRSTGDGNTIYF. The CDR3 DNA sequence: TGTGCCAGCAGGTCGACAGGGGACGGAAACACCATATATTTT.

This clone was detected once. This chain links TRBV3-1 (or the pseudogene TRBV3-2) with TRBJ2-1; weak D call: TRBD1 (5 bases). Germline CDR1 LGHDT, CDR2 YNNKEL (reference sequence). V was shortened by 0 bases and J by 0 bases, with 24 bases between the two germline ends. This CDR3 spans 21 amino acids. The chain's CDR3 is CASSQEVGRVGNTYSYNEQFF. The CDR3 DNA sequence: TGTGCCAGCAGCCAAGAGGTGGGGCGCGTAGGAAATACCTACTCCTACAATGAGCAGTTCTTC.

This sequence joins TRBV10-2 and TRBJ2-7, with 8 bases aligning to TRBD1. V dropped 2 bases and J dropped 6; count of bases not matched to a gene: 6. This CDR3 has 14 residues. Germline V gene sequence: CDR1 WSHSY, CDR2 SAAADI. The CDR3 here is CASSEAGGGIEQYF. In DNA, the CDR3 is TGCGCCAGCAGTGAGGCAGGGGGCGGGATCGAGCAGTACTTC.